This TCR beta chain was sequenced for a study of blood T cell repertoires in COVID-19. Background on the study: COVID-19 samples collected from the United States, Italy and Spain covered acute and convalescent phases. PBMCs, B-cell-depleted T cells, or T cells were the source of the cDNA or gDNA that made up the material.

In the authors' workflow: Scientists estimated how many nucleated cells there were by amplifying reference gene primers. Clones were sequenced by immunoSEQ multiplex PCR, and TCRdb holds only the in-frame ones, with some missing. That table is the source of V, J and clone size, and D and trimming were worked out from the DNA. In the table there are hundreds of thousands of clones, 75% to 85% of which are singletons. Looked up from germline, CDR1 is SGHTA and CDR2 is FQGTGA. The V segment lost 5 bases and the J segment 3 bases; nucleotides outside the gene matches: 4. The CDR3 runs 14 residues. What was sequenced was peripheral blood. The sequence came from a woman aged 60 to 75 with active or convalescent COVID-19. The chain has TRBV7-3 and TRBJ1-5; 7 bases agree with TRBD1. CDR3 amino acids: CASSRDSTNQPQHF. CDR3 in DNA: TGTGCCAGCAGCAGGGACAGTACCAATCAGCCCCAGCATTTT.